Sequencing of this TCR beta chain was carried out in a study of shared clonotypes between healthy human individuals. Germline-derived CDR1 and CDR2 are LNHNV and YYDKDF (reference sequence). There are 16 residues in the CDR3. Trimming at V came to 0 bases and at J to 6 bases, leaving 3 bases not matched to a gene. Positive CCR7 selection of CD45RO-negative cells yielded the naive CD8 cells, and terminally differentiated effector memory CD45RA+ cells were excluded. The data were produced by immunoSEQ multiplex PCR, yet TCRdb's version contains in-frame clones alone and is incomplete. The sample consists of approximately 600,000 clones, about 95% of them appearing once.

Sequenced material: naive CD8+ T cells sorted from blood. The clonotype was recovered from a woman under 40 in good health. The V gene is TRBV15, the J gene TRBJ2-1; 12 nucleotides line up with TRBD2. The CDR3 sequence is CATSREPTSGGNEQFF. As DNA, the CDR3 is TGTGCCACCAGCAGAGAACCGACTAGCGGGGGCAATGAGCAGTTCTTC.